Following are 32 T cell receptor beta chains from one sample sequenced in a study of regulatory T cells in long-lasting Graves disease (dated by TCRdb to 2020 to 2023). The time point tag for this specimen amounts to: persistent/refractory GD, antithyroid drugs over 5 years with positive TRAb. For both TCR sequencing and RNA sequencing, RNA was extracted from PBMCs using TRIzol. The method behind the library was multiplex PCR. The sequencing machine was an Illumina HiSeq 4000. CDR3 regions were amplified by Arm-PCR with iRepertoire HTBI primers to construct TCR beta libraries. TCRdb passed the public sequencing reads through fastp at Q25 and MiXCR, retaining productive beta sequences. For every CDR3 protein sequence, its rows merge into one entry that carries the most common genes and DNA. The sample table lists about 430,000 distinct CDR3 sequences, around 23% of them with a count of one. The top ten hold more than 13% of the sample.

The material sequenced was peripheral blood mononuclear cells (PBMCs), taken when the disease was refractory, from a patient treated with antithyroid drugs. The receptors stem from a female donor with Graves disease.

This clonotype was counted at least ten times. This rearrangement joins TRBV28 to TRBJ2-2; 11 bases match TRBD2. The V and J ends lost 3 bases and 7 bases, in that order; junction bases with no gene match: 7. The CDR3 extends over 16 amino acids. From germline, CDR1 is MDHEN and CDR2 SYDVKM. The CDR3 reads CASSFLAGGLSGELFF. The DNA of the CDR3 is TGTGCCAGCAGTTTTTTAGCGGGAGGGCTGAGCGGGGAGCTGTTTTTT.

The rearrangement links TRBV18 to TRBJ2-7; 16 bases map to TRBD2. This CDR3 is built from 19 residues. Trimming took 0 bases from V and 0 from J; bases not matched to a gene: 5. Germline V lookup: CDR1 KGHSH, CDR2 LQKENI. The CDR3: CASSPPGTSGRALSYEQYF. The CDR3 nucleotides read TGTGCCAGCTCACCACCCGGGACTAGCGGGAGGGCTCTCTCCTACGAGCAGTACTTC.

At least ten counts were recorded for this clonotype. The CDR3 bases are TGTGCCAGCAGCTTCAGGCCTCCCGGGGAGACCCAGTACTTC. Protein: CASSFRPPGETQYF. V is TRBV7-8 and J is TRBJ2-5; no clear D. Germline CDR1 is SGHVS and CDR2 is FQNEAQ. Trimming removed 3 bases from V and 5 bases from J, with 13 bases in between. CDR3 size: 14 residues.

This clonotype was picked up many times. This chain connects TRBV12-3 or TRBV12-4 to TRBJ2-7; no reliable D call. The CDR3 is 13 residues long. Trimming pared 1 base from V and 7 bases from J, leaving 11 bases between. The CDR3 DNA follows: TGTGCCAGCAGTTTAGGGTCTTTTGAAGAGCAGTACTTC. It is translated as CASSLGSFEEQYF.

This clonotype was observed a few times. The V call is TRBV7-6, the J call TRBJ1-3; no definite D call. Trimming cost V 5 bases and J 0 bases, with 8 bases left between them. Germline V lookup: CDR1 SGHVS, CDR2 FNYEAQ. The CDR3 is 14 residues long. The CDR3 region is CASSVGVSGNTIYF. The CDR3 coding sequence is TGTGCCAGCAGCGTAGGTGTCTCTGGAAACACCATATATTTT.

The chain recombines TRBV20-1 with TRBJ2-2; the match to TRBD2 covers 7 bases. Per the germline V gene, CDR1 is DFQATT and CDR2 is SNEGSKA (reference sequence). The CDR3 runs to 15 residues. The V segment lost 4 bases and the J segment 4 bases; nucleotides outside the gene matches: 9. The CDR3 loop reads CSATQRESATGELFF. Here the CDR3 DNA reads TGCAGTGCTACCCAGCGGGAATCGGCCACCGGGGAGCTGTTTTTT.

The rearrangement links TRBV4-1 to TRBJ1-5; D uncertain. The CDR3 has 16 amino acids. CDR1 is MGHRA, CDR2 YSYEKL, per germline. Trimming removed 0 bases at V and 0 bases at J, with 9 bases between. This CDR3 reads CASSQDTDNSNQPQHF. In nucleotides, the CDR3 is TGCGCCAGCAGCCAAGATACAGATAATAGCAATCAGCCCCAGCATTTT.

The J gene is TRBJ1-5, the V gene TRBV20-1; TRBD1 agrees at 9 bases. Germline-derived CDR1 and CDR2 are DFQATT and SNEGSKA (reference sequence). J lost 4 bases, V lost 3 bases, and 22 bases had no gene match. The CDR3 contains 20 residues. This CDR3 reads CSASSPETGGFREKNQPQHF. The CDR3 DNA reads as TGCAGTGCTAGTAGCCCGGAGACAGGGGGTTTCAGGGAGAAGAATCAGCCCCAGCATTTT.

This CDR3 reads CASSYSGEEYF. CDR3 sequence (DNA): TGTGCCAGCAGTTACTCAGGGGAGGAGTACTTC. The V and J genes are TRBV6-9 and TRBJ2-7; D possibly matches TRBD1 or TRBD2 (6 bases each). Trimming took off 3 bases at V and 11 bases at J, with 11 bases between the two ends. The CDR3 has 11 amino acids. Germline V lookup: CDR1 MNHGY, CDR2 SVAAGI.

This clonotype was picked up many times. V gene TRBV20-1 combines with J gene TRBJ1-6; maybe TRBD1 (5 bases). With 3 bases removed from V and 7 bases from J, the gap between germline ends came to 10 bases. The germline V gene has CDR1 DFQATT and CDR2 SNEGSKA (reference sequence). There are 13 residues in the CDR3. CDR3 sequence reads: CSASWGLNSPLHF. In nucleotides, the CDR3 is TGCAGTGCTAGTTGGGGACTCAATTCACCCCTCCACTTT.

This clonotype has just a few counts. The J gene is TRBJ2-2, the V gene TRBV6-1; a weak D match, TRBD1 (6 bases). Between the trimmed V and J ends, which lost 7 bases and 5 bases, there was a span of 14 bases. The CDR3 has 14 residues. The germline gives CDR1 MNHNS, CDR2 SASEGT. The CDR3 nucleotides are TGTGCCAGCATCAACAGGGTGTATACCGGGGAGCTGTTTTTT. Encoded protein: CASINRVYTGELFF.

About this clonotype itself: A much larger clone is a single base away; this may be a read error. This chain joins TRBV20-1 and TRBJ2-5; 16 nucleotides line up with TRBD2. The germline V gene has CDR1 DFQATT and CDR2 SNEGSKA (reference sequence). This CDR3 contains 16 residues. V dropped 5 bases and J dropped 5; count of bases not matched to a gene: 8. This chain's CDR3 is CSASGLAGGDGETQYF. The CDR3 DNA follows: TGCAGTGCTTCGGGACTAGCGGGAGGGGATGGGGAGACCCAGTACTTC.

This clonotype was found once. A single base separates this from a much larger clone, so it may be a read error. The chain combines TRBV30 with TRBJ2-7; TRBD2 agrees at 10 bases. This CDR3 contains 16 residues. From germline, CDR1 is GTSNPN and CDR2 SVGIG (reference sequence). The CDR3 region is CVWSASRTSGTYEQYF. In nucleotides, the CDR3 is TGTGTCTGGAGTGCGTCTAGGACTAGCGGAACCTACGAGCAGTACTTC.

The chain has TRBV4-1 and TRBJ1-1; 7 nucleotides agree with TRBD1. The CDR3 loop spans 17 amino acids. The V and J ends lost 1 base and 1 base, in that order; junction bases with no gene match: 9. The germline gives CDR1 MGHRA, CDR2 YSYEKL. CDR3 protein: CASSQGFPRQGNTEAFF. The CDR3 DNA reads TGCGCCAGCAGCCAAGGGTTCCCAAGACAGGGGAACACTGAAGCTTTCTTT.

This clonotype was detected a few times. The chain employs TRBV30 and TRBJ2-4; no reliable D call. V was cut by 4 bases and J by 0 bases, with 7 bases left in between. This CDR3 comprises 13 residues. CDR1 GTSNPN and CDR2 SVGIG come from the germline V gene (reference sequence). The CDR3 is CAWNALAKNIQYF. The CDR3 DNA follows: TGTGCCTGGAACGCCTTAGCCAAAAACATTCAGTACTTC.

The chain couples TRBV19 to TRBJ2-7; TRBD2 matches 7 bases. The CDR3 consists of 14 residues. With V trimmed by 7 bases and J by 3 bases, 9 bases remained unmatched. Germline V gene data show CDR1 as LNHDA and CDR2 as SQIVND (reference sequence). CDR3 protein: CASKREASFYEQYF. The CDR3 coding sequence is TGTGCCAGTAAACGGGAGGCCAGCTTCTACGAGCAGTACTTC.

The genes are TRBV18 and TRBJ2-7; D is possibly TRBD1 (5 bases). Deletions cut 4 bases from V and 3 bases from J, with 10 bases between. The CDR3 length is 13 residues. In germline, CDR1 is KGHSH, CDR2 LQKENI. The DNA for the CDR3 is TGTGCCAGCTCACTCCAGACAGACTACGAGCAGTACTTC. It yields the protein CASSLQTDYEQYF. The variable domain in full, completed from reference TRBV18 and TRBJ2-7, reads NAGVMQNPRHLVRRRGQEARLRCSPMKGHSHVYWYRQLPEEGLKFMVYLQKENIIDESGMPKERFSAEFPKEGPSILRIQQVVRGDSAAYFCASSLQTDYEQYFGPGTRLTVT.

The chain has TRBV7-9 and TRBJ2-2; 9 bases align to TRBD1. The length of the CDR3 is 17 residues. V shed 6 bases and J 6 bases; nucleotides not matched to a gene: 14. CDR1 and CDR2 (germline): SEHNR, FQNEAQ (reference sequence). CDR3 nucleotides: TGTGCCAGCAGTAACAGGGGGCGCGGGAAGGTGCCCGGGGAGCTGTTTTTT. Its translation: CASSNRGRGKVPGELFF.

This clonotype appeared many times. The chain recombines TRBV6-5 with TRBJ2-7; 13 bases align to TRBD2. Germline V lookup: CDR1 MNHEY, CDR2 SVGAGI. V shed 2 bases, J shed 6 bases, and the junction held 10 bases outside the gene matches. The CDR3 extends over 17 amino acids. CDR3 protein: CASSYRITSGRAGEQYF. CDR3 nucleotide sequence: TGTGCCAGCAGTTACCGTATTACTAGCGGGAGGGCTGGCGAGCAGTACTTC.

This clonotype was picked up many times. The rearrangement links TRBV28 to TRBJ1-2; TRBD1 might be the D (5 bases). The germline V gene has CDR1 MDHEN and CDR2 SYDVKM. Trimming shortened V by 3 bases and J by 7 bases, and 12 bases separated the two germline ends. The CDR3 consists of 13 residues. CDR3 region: CASSLTVPPGYTF. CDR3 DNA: TGTGCCAGCAGTTTGACAGTCCCACCTGGCTACACCTTC.

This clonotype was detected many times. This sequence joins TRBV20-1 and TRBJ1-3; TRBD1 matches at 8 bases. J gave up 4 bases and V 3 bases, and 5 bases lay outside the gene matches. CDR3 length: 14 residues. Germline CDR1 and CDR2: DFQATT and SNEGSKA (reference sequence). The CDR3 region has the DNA TGCAGTGCTAGGGACAGGGAAAGGGGAAACACCATATATTTT. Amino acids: CSARDRERGNTIYF.

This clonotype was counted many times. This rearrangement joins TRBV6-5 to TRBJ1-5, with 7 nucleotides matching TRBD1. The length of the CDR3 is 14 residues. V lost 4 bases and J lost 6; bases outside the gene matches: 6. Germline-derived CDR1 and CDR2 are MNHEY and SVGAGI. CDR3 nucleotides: TGTGCCAGCAGTTCTTCAGGGGGTCTTCAGCCCCAGCATTTT. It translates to CASSSSGGLQPQHF.

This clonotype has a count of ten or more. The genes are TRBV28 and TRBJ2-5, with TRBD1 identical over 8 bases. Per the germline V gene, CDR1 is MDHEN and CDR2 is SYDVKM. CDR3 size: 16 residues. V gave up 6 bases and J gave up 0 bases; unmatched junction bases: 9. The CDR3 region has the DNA TGTGCCAGCAGCAAAAGGAGACAGGGGTACCAAGAGACCCAGTACTTC. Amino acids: CASSKRRQGYQETQYF.

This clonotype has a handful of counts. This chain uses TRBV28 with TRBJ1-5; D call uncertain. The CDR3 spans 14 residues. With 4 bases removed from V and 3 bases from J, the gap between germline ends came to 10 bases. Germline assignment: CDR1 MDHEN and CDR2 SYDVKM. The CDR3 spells CASSWGLDNQPQHF. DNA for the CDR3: TGTGCCAGCAGTTGGGGTCTCGACAATCAGCCCCAGCATTTT.

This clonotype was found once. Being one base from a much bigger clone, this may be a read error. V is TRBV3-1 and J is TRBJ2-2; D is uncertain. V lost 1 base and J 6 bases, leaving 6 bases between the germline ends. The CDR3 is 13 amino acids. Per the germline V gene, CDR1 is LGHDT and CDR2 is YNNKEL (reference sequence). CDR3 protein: CASSQGRAGELFF. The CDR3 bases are TGTGCCAGCAGCCAAGGAAGGGCCGGGGAGCTGTTTTTT.

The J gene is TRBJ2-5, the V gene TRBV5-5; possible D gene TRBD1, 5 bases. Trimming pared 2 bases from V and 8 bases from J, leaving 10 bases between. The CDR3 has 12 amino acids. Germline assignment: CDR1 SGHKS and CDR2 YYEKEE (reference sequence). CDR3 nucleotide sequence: TGTGCCAGCAGCTTTTATCAGGGAACCCAGTACTTC. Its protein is CASSFYQGTQYF.

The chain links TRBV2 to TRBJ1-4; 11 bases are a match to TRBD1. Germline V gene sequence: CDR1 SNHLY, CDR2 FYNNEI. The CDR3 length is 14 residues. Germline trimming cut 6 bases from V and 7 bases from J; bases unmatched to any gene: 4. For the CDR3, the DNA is TGTGCCAGCAGGGGGGACAGGGGGATTGAAAAACTGTTTTTT. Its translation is CASRGDRGIEKLFF.

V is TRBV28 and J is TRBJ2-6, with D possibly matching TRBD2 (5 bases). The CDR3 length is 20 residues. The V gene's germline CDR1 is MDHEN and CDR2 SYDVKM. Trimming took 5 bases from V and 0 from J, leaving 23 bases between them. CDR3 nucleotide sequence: TGTGCCAGCAGTCACCACCGGTGGCTAGCCCAAAGCTCTGGGGCCAACGTCCTGACTTTC. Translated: CASSHHRWLAQSSGANVLTF.

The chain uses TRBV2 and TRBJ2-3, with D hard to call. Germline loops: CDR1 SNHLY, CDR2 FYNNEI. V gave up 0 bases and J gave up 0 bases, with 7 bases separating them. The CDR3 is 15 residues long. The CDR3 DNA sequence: TGTGCCAGCAGTGAAGCGGAGTCTAGCACAGATACGCAGTATTTT. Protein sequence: CASSEAESSTDTQYF.

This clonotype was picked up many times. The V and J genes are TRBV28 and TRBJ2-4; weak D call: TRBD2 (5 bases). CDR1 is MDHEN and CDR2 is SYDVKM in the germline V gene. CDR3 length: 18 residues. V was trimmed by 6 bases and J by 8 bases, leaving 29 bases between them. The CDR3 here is CASSPSSPLQPWGDIQYF. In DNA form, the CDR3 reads TGTGCCAGCAGCCCGAGTTCCCCCCTACAGCCCTGGGGAGACATTCAGTACTTC.

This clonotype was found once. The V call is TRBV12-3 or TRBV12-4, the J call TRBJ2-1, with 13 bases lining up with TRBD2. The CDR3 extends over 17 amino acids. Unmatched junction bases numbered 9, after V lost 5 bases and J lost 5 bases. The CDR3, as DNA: TGTGCCAGCAGTCCTCGGACTAGCGGGAGTTTGGACAATGAGCAGTTCTTC. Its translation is CASSPRTSGSLDNEQFF.

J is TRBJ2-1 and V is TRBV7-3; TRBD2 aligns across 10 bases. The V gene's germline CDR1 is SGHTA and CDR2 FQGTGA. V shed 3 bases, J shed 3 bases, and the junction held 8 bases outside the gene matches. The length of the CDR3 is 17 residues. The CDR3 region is CASSLGSSGRIYNEQFF. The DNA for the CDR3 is TGTGCCAGCAGCTTGGGATCTAGCGGGAGAATCTACAATGAGCAGTTCTTC.